At least ten counts were recorded for the clone carrying this T cell receptor beta chain. Its antigen is undetermined. Stated time point: newly diagnosed GD, antithyroid drugs for less than 3 months. The TCR library was made from RNA extracted from PBMCs. Patients all came to the study from an endocrinology department in Xi'an, China. CDR3 regions were amplified by Arm-PCR using iRepertoire HTBI primers to build TCR beta libraries. Under the authors' procedure: The study identified more than 50 TRBV and 13 to 15 TRBJ segments across samples. Each CDR3 protein gets one entry after TCRdb re-called the multiplex PCR reads with MiXCR. V and J calls and clone size were set by TCRdb, not the authors. This sample has approximately 310,000 distinct CDR3 sequences; 18% occur once, and the top ten carry more than 30%. The data are from a study of regulatory T cells in long-lasting Graves disease. The study's findings and limits: Favoring TRBV28, TRBJ1-2 and TRBJ2-5 was a feature seen in persistent disease.

This CDR3 has 14 residues. Unmatched junction bases numbered 4, after V lost 0 bases and J lost 9 bases. Germline V CDR1 and CDR2: SGDLS, YYNGEE. The sequences come from peripheral blood mononuclear cells (PBMCs), collected at new diagnosis, from a patient treated with antithyroid drugs. The receptor's source is a female donor with Graves disease. This rearrangement joins TRBV9 to TRBJ2-1; 9 bases match TRBD2. DNA of the CDR3: TGTGCCAGCAGCGTAGACGGGACTAGCAGTGAGCAGTTCTTC. It specifies CASSVDGTSSEQFF.